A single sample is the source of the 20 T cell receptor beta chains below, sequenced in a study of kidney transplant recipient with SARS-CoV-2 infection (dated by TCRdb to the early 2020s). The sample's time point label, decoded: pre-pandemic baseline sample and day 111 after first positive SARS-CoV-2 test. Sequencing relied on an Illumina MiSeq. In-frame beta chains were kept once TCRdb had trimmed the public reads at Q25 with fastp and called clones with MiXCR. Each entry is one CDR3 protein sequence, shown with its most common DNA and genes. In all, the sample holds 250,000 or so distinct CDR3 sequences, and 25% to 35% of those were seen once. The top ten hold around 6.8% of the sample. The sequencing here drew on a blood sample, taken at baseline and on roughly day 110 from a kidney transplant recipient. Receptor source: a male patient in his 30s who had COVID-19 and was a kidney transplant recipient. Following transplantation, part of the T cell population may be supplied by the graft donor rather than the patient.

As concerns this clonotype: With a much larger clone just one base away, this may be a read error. CDR3 nucleotides: TGTGTCAGCAATCACGGGGGGAACACTGAAGCTTTCTTT. The encoded protein is CVSNHGGNTEAFF. The chain carries TRBV6-5 and TRBJ1-1; possibly TRBD1 for D (5 bases). The CDR3 consists of 13 residues. The germline CDR1 and CDR2 sequences are MNHEY and SVGAGI.

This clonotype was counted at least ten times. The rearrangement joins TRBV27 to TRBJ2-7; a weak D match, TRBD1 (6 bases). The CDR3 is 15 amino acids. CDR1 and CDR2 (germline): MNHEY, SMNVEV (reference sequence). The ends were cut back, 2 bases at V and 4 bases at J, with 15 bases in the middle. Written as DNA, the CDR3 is TGTGCCAGCAGTTTAATTGCCAGGGGAAGTTACGAGCAGTACTTC. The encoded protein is CASSLIARGSYEQYF.

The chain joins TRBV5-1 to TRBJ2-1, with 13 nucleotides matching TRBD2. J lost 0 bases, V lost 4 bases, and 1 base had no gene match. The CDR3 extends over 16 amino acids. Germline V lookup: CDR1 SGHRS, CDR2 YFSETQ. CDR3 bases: TGCGCCAGCAGCAGGACTAGCGGGAGCTCCTACAATGAGCAGTTCTTC. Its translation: CASSRTSGSSYNEQFF.

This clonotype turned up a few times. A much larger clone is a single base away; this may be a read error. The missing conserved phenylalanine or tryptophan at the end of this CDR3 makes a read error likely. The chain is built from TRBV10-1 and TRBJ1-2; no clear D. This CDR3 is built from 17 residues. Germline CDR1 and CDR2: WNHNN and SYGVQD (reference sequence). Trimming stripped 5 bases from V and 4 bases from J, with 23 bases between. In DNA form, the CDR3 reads TGCGCCAGCAGTCGGGTTCAAAGATCGCGAAAGACCTATGGCTACACCCTC. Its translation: CASSRVQRSRKTYGYTL.

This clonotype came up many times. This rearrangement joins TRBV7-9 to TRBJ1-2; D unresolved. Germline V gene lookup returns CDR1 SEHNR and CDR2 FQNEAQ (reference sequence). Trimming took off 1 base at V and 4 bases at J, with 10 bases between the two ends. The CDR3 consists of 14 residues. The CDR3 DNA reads TGTGCCAGCAGCTTAGTCCCGGAGGTCTATGGCTACACCTTC. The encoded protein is CASSLVPEVYGYTF.

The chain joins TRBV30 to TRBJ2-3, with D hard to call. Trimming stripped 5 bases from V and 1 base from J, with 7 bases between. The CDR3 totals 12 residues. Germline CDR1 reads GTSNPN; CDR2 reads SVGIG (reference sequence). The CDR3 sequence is CAWETGTDTQYF. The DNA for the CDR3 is TGTGCCTGGGAAACGGGCACAGATACGCAGTATTTT.

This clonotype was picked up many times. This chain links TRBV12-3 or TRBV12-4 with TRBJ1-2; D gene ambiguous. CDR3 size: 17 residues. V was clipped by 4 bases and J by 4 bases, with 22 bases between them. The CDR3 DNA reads TGTGCCAGCAGTTCGAGGCACACAGCAGGAAAGACCTATGGCTACACCTTC. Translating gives CASSSRHTAGKTYGYTF.

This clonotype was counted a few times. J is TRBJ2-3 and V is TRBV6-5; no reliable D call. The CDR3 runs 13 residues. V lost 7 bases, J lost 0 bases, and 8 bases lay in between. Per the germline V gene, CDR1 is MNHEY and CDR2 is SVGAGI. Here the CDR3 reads CASIGRSTDTQYF. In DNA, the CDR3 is TGTGCCAGCATAGGCCGGAGCACAGATACGCAGTATTTT.

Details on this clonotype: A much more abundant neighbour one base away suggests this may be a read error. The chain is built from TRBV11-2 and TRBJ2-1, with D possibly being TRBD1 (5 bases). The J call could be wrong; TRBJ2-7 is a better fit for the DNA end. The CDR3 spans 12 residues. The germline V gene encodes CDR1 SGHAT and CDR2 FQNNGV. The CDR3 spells CASSLGGLEQYF. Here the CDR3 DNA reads TGTGCCAGCAGCTTAGGGGGCCTCGAGCAGTACTTC.

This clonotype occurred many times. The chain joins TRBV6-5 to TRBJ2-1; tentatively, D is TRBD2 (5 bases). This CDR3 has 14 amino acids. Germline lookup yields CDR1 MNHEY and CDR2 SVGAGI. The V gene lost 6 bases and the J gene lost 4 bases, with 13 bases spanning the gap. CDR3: CASSRREAYNEQFF. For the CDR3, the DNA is TGTGCCAGCAGCCGCCGGGAAGCTTACAATGAGCAGTTCTTC.

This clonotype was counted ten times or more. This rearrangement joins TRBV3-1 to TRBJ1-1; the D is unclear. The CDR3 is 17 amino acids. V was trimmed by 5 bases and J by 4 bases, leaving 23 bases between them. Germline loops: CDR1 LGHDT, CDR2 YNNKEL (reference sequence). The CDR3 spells CASSLRAPISIRTEAFF. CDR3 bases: TGTGCCAGCAGCTTACGTGCTCCCATTTCAATTCGCACTGAAGCTTTCTTT. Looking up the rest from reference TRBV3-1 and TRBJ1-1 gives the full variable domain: DTAVSQTPKYLVTQMGNDKSIKCEQNLGHDTMYWYKQDSKKFLKIMFSYNNKELIINETVPNRFSPKSPDKAHLNLHINSLELGDSAVYFCASSLRAPISIRTEAFFGQGTRLTVV.

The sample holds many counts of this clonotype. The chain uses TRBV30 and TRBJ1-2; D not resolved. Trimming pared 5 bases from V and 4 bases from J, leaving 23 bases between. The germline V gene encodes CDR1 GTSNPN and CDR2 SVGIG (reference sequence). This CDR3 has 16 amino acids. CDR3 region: CAWPYRRYRKTYGYTF. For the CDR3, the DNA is TGTGCCTGGCCGTACCGGCGTTATAGAAAGACCTATGGCTACACCTTC.

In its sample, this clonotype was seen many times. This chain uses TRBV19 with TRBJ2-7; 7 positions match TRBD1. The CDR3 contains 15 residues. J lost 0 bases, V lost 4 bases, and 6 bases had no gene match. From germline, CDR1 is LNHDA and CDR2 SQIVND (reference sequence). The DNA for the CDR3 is TGTGCCAGTAGTAGTAGACAGGGCTTCTCCTACGAGCAGTACTTC. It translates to CASSSRQGFSYEQYF.

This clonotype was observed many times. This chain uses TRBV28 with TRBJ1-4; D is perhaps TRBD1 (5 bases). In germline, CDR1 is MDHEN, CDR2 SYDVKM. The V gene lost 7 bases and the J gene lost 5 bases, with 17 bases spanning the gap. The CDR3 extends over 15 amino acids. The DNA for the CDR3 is TGTGCCAGCAACCCGGGACGGTCTCCGAATGAAAAACTGTTTTTT. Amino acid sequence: CASNPGRSPNEKLFF.

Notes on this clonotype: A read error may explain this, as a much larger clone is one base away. The CDR3 region is CASSWASGDQTSIYEQYF. CDR3 DNA sequence: TGTGCCAGCAGCTGGGCAAGCGGGGACCAGACTAGTATCTACGAGCAGTACTTC. The chain joins TRBV11-2 to TRBJ2-7; TRBD2 matches 7 bases. J gave up 3 bases and V 4 bases, and 18 bases lay outside the gene matches. The CDR3 consists of 18 residues. Germline CDR1 SGHAT, CDR2 FQNNGV.

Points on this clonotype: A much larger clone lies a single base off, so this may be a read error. CDR3 sequence: CASSIRDRVAFF. CDR3 DNA sequence: TGTGCCAGCAGCATCCGCGACAGGGTGGCTTTCTTT. The chain recombines TRBV3-1 with TRBJ1-1; 7 positions match TRBD1. Looked up from germline, CDR1 is LGHDT and CDR2 is YNNKEL (reference sequence). V shed 5 bases, J shed 11 bases, and the junction held 8 bases outside the gene matches. The CDR3 covers 12 residues.

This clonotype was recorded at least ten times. The DNA of the CDR3 is TGTGCCAGCTGTGGTCAGTACTCAAGAAAGACCTATGGCTACACCTTC. This translates into CASCGQYSRKTYGYTF. The V call is TRBV9, the J call TRBJ1-2; D is unclear. The CDR3 length is 16 residues. With 7 bases removed from V and 4 bases from J, the gap between germline ends came to 23 bases. Germline loops: CDR1 SGDLS, CDR2 YYNGEE.

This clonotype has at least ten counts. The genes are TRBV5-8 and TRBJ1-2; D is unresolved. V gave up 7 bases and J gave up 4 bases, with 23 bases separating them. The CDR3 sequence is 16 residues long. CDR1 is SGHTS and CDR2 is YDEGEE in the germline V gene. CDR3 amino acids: CASGVAHPRKTYGYTF. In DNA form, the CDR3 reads TGTGCCAGCGGAGTTGCTCATCCACGAAAGACCTATGGCTACACCTTC.

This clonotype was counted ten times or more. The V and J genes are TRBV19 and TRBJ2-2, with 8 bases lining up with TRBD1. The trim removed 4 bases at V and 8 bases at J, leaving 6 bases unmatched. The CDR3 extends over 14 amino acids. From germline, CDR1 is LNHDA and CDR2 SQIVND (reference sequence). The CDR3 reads CASSTPGGYGELFF. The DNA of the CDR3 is TGTGCCAGTAGTACACCAGGGGGCTATGGGGAGCTGTTTTTT.

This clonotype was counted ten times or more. CDR3 amino acids: CASSLAWDREKLFF. In DNA, the CDR3 is TGTGCCAGCAGCTTAGCCTGGGATAGGGAAAAACTGTTTTTT. This rearrangement joins TRBV11-2 to TRBJ1-4; no clear D gene. CDR3 size: 14 residues. Per the germline V gene, CDR1 is SGHAT and CDR2 is FQNNGV. Between the trimmed V and J ends, which lost 1 base and 8 bases, there was a span of 11 bases.